The 7 T cell receptor beta chains below were found in one sample sequenced in a study of long-term antiretroviral therapy in people with HIV (dated by TCRdb to 2021 to 2024). The immunoSEQ hsTCRB v3.0 assay was used at survey level resolution for TRB variable region sequencing. TCRdb re-hosts the immuneACCESS table, in-frame sequences only. Its copies lack some clones; in the studies checked, an unresolved V gene accounts for under half of them, and the cause for the rest is not known. This sample gives nearly 25,000 clones in total; roughly 84% of them show up just once. The ten largest account for more than 2% of the sample. Sequences were derived from unsorted PBMCs, sampled 3 years after starting antiretroviral therapy. These receptors were obtained from a man between 45 and 60 years old with HIV.

The chain couples TRBV19 to TRBJ1-1; 7 nucleotides agree with TRBD1. The CDR3 has 13 amino acids. The V gene end was trimmed by 11 bases and the J gene end by 1 base; junction bases not matched to a gene: 7. CDR1 is LNHDA and CDR2 is SQIVND in the germline V gene (reference sequence). CDR3 coding DNA: TGTGCCTCAGTGGACAGGTGGAACACTGAAGCTTTCTTT. Translating it yields CASVDRWNTEAFF. Filled out from reference TRBV19 and TRBJ1-1, the complete variable domain reads DGGITQSPKYLFRKEGQNVTLSCEQNLNHDAMYWYRQDPGQGLRLIYYSQIVNDFQKGDIAEGYSVSREKKESFPLTVTSAQKNPTAFYLCASVDRWNTEAFFGQGTRLTVV.

The chain links TRBV19 to TRBJ1-1, with D possibly matching TRBD1 (5 bases). V lost 8 bases, J lost 1 base, and 8 bases lay in between. The CDR3 has 12 amino acids. The germline CDR1 and CDR2 sequences are LNHDA and SQIVND (reference sequence). CDR3 sequence reads: CASFGGNTEAFF. CDR3 nucleotide sequence: TGTGCCAGTTTTGGGGGGAACACTGAAGCTTTCTTT. The full variable domain, with the rest looked up from reference TRBV19 and TRBJ1-1, is DGGITQSPKYLFRKEGQNVTLSCEQNLNHDAMYWYRQDPGQGLRLIYYSQIVNDFQKGDIAEGYSVSREKKESFPLTVTSAQKNPTAFYLCASFGGNTEAFFGQGTRLTVV.

The V gene is TRBV9, the J gene TRBJ1-2, with 7 bases lining up with TRBD1. The CDR3 extends over 15 amino acids. Trimming cost V 4 bases and J 5 bases; bases outside gene matches: 11. The V gene's germline CDR1 is SGDLS and CDR2 YYNGEE. DNA of the CDR3: TGTGCCAGCAGCCCGACCGGGACAGCAAATTATGGCTACACCTTC. This gives the protein CASSPTGTANYGYTF.

The rearrangement links TRBV7-2 to TRBJ1-1; D unclear. Trimming pared 5 bases from V and 5 bases from J, leaving 9 bases between. The CDR3 length is 12 residues. Germline CDR1 is SGHTA and CDR2 is FQGNSA. CDR3 region: CASSPRGTEAFF. The CDR3 region has the DNA TGTGCCAGCAGCCCACGGGGAACTGAAGCTTTCTTT.

The V gene is TRBV28, the J gene TRBJ2-6; no clear D gene. CDR1 and CDR2 (germline): MDHEN, SYDVKM. The CDR3 sequence is 16 residues long. Trimming took 3 bases from V and 0 from J, leaving 9 bases between them. CDR3 DNA sequence: TGTGCCAGCAGTTTCTCGTTGAGCTCTGGGGCCAACGTCCTGACTTTC. Translating it yields CASSFSLSSGANVLTF.

The chain recombines TRBV28 with TRBJ1-2, with TRBD1 matching over 8 bases. Trimming took 6 bases from V and 11 from J; bases not matched to a gene: 5. The germline V gene has CDR1 MDHEN and CDR2 SYDVKM. The CDR3 has 11 amino acids. In nucleotides, the CDR3 is TGTGCCAGCAGCTTACGACAGGGGTACACCTTC. Its translation is CASSLRQGYTF.

The chain recombines TRBV19 with TRBJ2-3, with D perhaps given as TRBD1 or TRBD2 (5 bases each). The ends were cut back, 7 bases at V and 4 bases at J, with 15 bases in the middle. The germline V gene has CDR1 LNHDA and CDR2 SQIVND (reference sequence). CDR3 length: 14 residues. The CDR3 spells CASTMGPRPDTQYF. CDR3 nucleotide sequence: TGTGCCAGTACCATGGGACCTCGGCCAGATACGCAGTATTTT.